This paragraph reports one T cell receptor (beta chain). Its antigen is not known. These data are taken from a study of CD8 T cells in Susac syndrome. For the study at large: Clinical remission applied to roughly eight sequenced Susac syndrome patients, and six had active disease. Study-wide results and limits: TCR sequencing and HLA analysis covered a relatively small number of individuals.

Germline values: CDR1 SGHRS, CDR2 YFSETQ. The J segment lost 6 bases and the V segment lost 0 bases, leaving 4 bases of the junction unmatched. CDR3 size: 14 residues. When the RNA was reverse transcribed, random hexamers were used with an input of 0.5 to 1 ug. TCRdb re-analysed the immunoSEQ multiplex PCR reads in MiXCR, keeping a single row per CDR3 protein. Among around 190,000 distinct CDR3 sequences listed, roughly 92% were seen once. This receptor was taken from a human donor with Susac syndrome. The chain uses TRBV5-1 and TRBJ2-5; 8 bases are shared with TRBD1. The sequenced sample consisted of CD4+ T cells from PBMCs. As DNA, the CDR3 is TGCGCCAGCAGCTTGGACAGGGGGACGAAGACCCAGTACTTC. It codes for CASSLDRGTKTQYF.